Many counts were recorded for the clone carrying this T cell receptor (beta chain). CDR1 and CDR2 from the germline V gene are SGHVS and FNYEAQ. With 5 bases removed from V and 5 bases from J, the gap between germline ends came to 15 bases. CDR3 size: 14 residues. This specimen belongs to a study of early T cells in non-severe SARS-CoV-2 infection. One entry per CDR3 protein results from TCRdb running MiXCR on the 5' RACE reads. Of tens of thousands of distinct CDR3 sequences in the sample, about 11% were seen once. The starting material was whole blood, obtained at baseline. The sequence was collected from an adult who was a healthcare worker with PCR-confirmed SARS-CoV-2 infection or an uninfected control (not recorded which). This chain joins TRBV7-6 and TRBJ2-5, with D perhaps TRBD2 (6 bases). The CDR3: CASSRGQGGETQYF. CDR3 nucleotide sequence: TGTGCCAGCAGCCGGGGCCAAGGAGGGGAGACCCAGTACTTC.